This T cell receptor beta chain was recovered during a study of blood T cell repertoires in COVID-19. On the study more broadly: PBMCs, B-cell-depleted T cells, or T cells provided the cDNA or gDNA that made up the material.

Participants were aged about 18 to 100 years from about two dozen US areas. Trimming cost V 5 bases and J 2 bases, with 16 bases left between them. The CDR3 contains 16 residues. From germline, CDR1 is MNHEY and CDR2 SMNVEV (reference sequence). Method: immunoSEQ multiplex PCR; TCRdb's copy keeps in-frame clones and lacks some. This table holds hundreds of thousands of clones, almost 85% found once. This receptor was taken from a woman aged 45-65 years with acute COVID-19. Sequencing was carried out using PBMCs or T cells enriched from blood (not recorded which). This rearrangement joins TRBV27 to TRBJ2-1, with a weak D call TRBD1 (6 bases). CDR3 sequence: CASSPPVQGTYNEQFF. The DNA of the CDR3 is TGTGCCAGCAGTCCCCCGGTGCAGGGGACCTACAATGAGCAGTTCTTC.